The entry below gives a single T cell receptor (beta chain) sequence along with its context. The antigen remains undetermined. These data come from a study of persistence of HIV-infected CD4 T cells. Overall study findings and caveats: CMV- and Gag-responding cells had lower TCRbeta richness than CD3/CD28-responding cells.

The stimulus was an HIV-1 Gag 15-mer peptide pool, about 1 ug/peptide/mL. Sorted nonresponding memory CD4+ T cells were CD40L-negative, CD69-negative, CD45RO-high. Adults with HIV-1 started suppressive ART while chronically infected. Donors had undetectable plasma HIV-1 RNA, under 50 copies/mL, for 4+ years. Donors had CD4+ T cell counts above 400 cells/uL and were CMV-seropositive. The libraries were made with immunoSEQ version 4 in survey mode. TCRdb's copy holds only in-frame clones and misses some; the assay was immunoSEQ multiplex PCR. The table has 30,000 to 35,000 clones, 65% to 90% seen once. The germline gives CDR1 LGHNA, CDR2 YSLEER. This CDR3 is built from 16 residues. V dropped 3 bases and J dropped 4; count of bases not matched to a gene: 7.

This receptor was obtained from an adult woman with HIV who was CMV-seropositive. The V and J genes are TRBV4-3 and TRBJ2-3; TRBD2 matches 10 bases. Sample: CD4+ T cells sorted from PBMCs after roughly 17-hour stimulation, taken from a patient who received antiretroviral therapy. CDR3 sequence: CASSQSGGAYADTQYF. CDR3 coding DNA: TGCGCCAGCAGCCAGAGCGGGGGGGCTTATGCAGATACGCAGTATTTT.